This T cell receptor (beta chain) was observed in a study of cytomegalovirus exposure and HLA in healthy donors. While unrecorded immune exposures were likely, the donors were nominally healthy when sampled. Both 60 Vbeta primers and 13 Jbeta primers went into the PCR. Profiled with immunoSEQ multiplex PCR; TCRdb holds only in-frame clones, not every one. This table holds 130,000 or so clones, about 78% found once. From germline, CDR1 is SGHTA and CDR2 FQGNSA. V was trimmed by 4 bases and J by 1 base, leaving 16 bases between them. CDR3 length equals 16 residues. The sample was PBMCs. This receptor was obtained from a female donor in good health and CMV-seronegative. The V and J genes are TRBV7-2 and TRBJ1-1; D might be TRBD1 (5 bases). The CDR3 is CASSSPEDTGNTEAFF. CDR3 sequence (DNA): TGTGCCAGCAGCTCCCCCGAGGACACTGGGAACACTGAAGCTTTCTTT.